The clone carrying this T cell receptor beta chain showed up many times. Its target is unknown. Time point of the sample: newly diagnosed GD, antithyroid drugs for less than 3 months. Researchers made the TCR library from RNA that was extracted from PBMCs. This sample stems from a study of regulatory T cells in long-lasting Graves disease. Findings of the study overall: Persistent disease was characterized by preferential usage of TRBV28, TRBJ1-2 and TRBJ2-5.

To make TCR beta libraries, researchers used iRepertoire HTBI primers and Arm-PCR of CDR3 regions. MiXCR, run by TCRdb on the multiplex PCR reads, gives a single entry per CDR3 protein. The profile shows around 450,000 distinct CDR3 sequences, about 15% of them singletons. The CDR3 extends over 20 amino acids. The junction had 20 bases not matched to a gene; V was cut back by 7 bases and J by 7 bases. Germline CDR1 and CDR2: LNHDA and SQIVND (reference sequence). These data were also filed under a second study, of T cells in Graves' hyperthyroidism and ophthalmopathy. From that paper: First-round RT-PCR targeting the TCR CDR3 was performed with the HTBI primer set.

Sequencing was performed on peripheral blood mononuclear cells (PBMCs), taken at new diagnosis, from a patient treated with antithyroid drugs. This chain uses TRBV19 with TRBJ2-1; 15 positions match TRBD2. This sequence was found in a woman aged 25 to 39 with Graves disease. Here the CDR3 DNA reads TGTGCCAGTACTCCGGGGAGGGGACTAGCGGGAGGCCCAGCCAGGAATGAGCAGTTCTTC. Its translation is CASTPGRGLAGGPARNEQFF.